Sequencing of this T cell receptor (beta chain) was carried out in a study of healthy donors' naive CD4 and CD8 T cells. Overall study context: All functional IMGT TCR alpha variants were covered by new primers. The study's findings and limits: Homeostatic proliferation of naive T cells was not examined as a bias source.

Naive T cells were sorted: CD4+CD8-CD45RO-CD45RA+ for CD4+, CD8+CD4-CD45RA+CD27bright for CD8+. Germline lookup yields CDR1 KGHSH and CDR2 LQKENI. Deletions cut 4 bases from V and 5 bases from J, with 14 bases between. The CDR3 spans 14 residues. Starting from roughly 0.55 ug of total RNA, TCR libraries were made with linear amplification. Authors' data handling: Four to six healthy donors contributed approximately 85,000 sequenced TCR alpha transcripts. A single record per CDR3 protein comes from TCRdb applying MiXCR to the reads. TCRdb's processing, not the authors' own work, is the source of the V and J calls. The table includes 200,000 or so distinct CDR3 sequences, around 74% detected once. Points on this clonotype: Its target is not known.

The chain combines TRBV18 with TRBJ1-2; D not resolved. The sequenced sample was naive CD4+ and CD8+ T cells sorted from blood, pooled from several donors. The source is a pool of human donors in good health; the sample pools cells from several healthy donors. In DNA form, the CDR3 reads TGTGCCAGCTCACTCGGAACATCTCTGTATGGCTACACCTTC. Protein product: CASSLGTSLYGYTF.